These 15 T cell receptor beta chains share one sample of origin, sequenced in a study of blood T cells in healthy people across ages. Primed by a sample-barcoded 5' primer and a J-beta primer mix, a second PCR proceeded for 7 to 11 cycles. One entry per CDR3 protein results from TCRdb running MiXCR on the 5' RACE reads. Of about 1.4 million distinct CDR3 sequences in the sample, 55% to 75% were seen once. Sample: blood. Receptor source: a man between 18 and 29 years old in good health.

This chain uses TRBV29-1 with TRBJ2-5; no definite D call. The V end was cut by 3 bases, the J end by 0 bases, with 8 bases between. The CDR3 loop spans 13 amino acids. Per germline, CDR1 SQVTM and CDR2 ANQGSEA. The CDR3 here is CSVDWGYQETQYF. For the CDR3, the DNA is TGCAGCGTTGATTGGGGATACCAAGAGACCCAGTACTTC.

The chain couples TRBV15 to TRBJ2-1; TRBD2 matches at 8 bases. Per germline, CDR1 LNHNV and CDR2 YYDKDF (reference sequence). CDR3 length equals 15 residues. Trimming removed 4 bases from V and 6 bases from J; junction bases left unmatched: 8. CDR3 in DNA: TGTGCCACCAGCACTTTCCAGCGGGGGCGCAATGAGCAGTTCTTC. It encodes CATSTFQRGRNEQFF.

This clonotype was detected once. V usage is TRBV6-6 and J usage is TRBJ1-1; maybe TRBD1 (5 bases). Germline CDR1 reads MNHNY; CDR2 reads SVGAGI (reference sequence). Trimming pared 7 bases from V and 4 bases from J, leaving 13 bases between. The CDR3 is made up of 13 amino acids. CDR3: CASNGQGVTEAFF. CDR3 nucleotides: TGTGCCAGCAACGGGCAGGGAGTCACTGAAGCTTTCTTT.

The rearrangement joins TRBV3-1 to TRBJ2-5; tentatively, D is TRBD1 (5 bases). Trimming removed 0 bases from V and 9 bases from J, with 20 bases in between. The CDR3 contains 16 residues. CDR1 and CDR2 (germline): LGHDT, YNNKEL (reference sequence). CDR3 DNA sequence: TGTGCCAGCAGCCAAGATTTTGGGGCGCTTCGATCGGCCCAGTACTTC. Translating it yields CASSQDFGALRSAQYF.

The sample holds one count of this clonotype. The rearrangement joins TRBV6-1 to TRBJ1-2; 9 positions agree with TRBD1. Germline V gene sequence: CDR1 MNHNS, CDR2 SASEGT. J lost 4 bases, V lost 6 bases, and 15 bases had no gene match. The CDR3 has 17 residues. This CDR3 reads CASSNHLTGTGTYGYTF. The CDR3 bases are TGTGCCAGCAGCAATCATCTTACCGGGACAGGGACCTATGGCTACACCTTC.

The genes are TRBV20-1 and TRBJ2-3; D is perhaps TRBD1 (5 bases). CDR1 and CDR2 (germline): DFQATT, SNEGSKA (reference sequence). This CDR3 has 14 amino acids. Trimming took off 0 bases at V and 7 bases at J, with 14 bases between the two ends. The CDR3 loop is CSARDQGAENTQYF. The CDR3 DNA follows: TGCAGTGCTAGAGATCAAGGGGCTGAAAATACGCAGTATTTT.

This clonotype was picked up a small number of times. The CDR3 bases are TGTGCCATCAGTGAGATCACGAACTACGAGCAGTACTTC. It encodes CAISEITNYEQYF. V is TRBV10-3 and J is TRBJ2-7; no reliable D call. The CDR3 runs 13 residues. Per germline, CDR1 ENHRY and CDR2 SYGVKD. V was trimmed by 2 bases and J by 3 bases, leaving 8 bases between them.

This clonotype was observed a few times. CDR3 sequence reads: CASSEEASYEQYF. The CDR3 DNA reads as TGTGCCAGCAGTGAAGAGGCCTCCTACGAGCAGTACTTC. The gene calls are TRBV25-1 and TRBJ2-7; D gene ambiguous. The CDR3 loop spans 13 amino acids. Deletions cut 2 bases from V and 0 bases from J, with 5 bases between. CDR1 and CDR2 (germline): MGHDK, SYGVNS.

The chain couples TRBV11-3 to TRBJ2-5; possible D gene TRBD1, 5 bases. This CDR3 has 14 residues. CDR1 is SGHNT, CDR2 YENEEA, per germline. Trimming cost V 2 bases and J 5 bases, with 12 bases left between them. This chain's CDR3 is CASSLRPRGETQYF. The CDR3 nucleotides are TGTGCCAGCAGCTTAAGACCAAGGGGCGAGACCCAGTACTTC.

This clonotype has more than one count but fewer than ten. V gene TRBV25-1 combines with J gene TRBJ1-1; D not certain. V was shortened by 9 bases and J by 1 base, with 9 bases between the two germline ends. Germline V gene lookup returns CDR1 MGHDK and CDR2 SYGVNS. The CDR3 extends over 12 amino acids. The CDR3 loop is CASGYGNTEAFF. The CDR3 DNA is TGTGCCAGTGGGTACGGGAACACTGAAGCTTTCTTT.

This clonotype turned up a few times. V is TRBV7-9 and J is TRBJ1-2; maybe TRBD1 (5 bases). CDR3 size: 14 residues. Trimming left V 1 base short and J 10 bases short, with 16 bases between. Germline CDR1 reads SEHNR; CDR2 reads FQNEAQ (reference sequence). The CDR3 loop reads CASSLGGSGMDYTF. CDR3 sequence (DNA): TGTGCCAGCAGCTTAGGGGGGTCGGGGATGGACTACACCTTC.

This clonotype has a handful of counts. The chain combines TRBV3-1 with TRBJ1-4, with a weak D call TRBD1 (6 bases). V lost 0 bases to trimming and J lost 3 bases, with 8 bases between them. This CDR3 spans 15 amino acids. Germline CDR1 LGHDT, CDR2 YNNKEL (reference sequence). The CDR3 DNA is TGTGCCAGCAGCCAAGAACAGGGATCTAATGAAAAACTGTTTTTT. Its translation is CASSQEQGSNEKLFF.

The genes are TRBV20-1 and TRBJ2-7; 7 nucleotides line up with TRBD1. With V trimmed by 4 bases and J by 1 base, 10 bases remained unmatched. This CDR3 is 15 amino acids long. Germline V gene lookup returns CDR1 DFQATT and CDR2 SNEGSKA (reference sequence). CDR3 residues: CSAKHEQGVSYEQYF. As DNA, the CDR3 is TGCAGTGCTAAACATGAGCAGGGGGTGTCCTACGAGCAGTACTTC.

The sample holds a few counts of this clonotype. The rearrangement uses TRBV7-2 and TRBJ1-5; the match to TRBD1 covers 8 bases. Germline trimming cut 3 bases from V and 7 bases from J; bases unmatched to any gene: 8. CDR1 is SGHTA, CDR2 FQGNSA, per germline. The CDR3 contains 15 residues. CDR3 in amino acids: CASSLDTGGWQPQHF. CDR3 DNA: TGTGCCAGCAGCTTGGATACAGGGGGTTGGCAGCCCCAGCATTTT.

The rearrangement joins TRBV28 to TRBJ2-1; possibly TRBD2 for D (6 bases). The V end lost 1 base, the J end lost 3 bases, and 16 bases lay between the germline ends. This CDR3 is 17 amino acids long. Looked up from germline, CDR1 is MDHEN and CDR2 is SYDVKM. CDR3 in amino acids: CASSLLREGDFYNEQFF. CDR3 bases: TGTGCCAGCAGTTTATTGCGGGAAGGGGATTTCTACAATGAGCAGTTCTTC.